The sequence of this T cell receptor beta chain was determined in a study of CD8 T cells in Susac syndrome. Trimming removed 1 base from V and 7 bases from J, with 13 bases in between. Germline V gene data show CDR1 as PRHDT and CDR2 as FYEKMQ (reference sequence). The CDR3 runs 14 residues. Random-hexamer reverse transcription was applied to about 0.45 to 1 ug RNA. Amplification of TCR beta CDR3 used immunoSEQ multiplex PCR across 54 Vbeta and 13 Jbeta. One entry per CDR3 protein, called by TCRdb with MiXCR from the immunoSEQ multiplex PCR reads. This sample has about 100,000 distinct CDR3 sequences, with 90% to 95% found just once. Negative isolation yielded CD4+ and CD8+ T cells, and FACS enriched TEMRA cells.

J is TRBJ1-2 and V is TRBV13; D gene unclear. Input material: CD8+ T cells from PBMCs. The sequence derives from a human donor in good health. CDR3 sequence (DNA): TGTGCCAGCAGCTTAGTACTTCGAGGGAGTGGCTACACCTTC. It is translated as CASSLVLRGSGYTF.